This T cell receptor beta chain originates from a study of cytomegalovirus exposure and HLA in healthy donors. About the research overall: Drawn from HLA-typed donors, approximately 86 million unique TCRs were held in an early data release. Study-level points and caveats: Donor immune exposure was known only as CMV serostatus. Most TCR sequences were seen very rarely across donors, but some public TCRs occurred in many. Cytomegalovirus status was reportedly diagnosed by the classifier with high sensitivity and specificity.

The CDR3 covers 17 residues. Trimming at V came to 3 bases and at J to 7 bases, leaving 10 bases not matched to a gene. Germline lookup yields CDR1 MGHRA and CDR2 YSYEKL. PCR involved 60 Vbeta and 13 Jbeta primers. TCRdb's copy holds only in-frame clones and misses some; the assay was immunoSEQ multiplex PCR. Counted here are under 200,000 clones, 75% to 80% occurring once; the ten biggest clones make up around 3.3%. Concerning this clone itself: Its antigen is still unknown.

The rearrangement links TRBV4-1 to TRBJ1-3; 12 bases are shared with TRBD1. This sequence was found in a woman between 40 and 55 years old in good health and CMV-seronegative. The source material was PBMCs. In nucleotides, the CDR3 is TGCGCCAGCAGCCAGGGGGACAGGGGGCTGGTTCGCAACACCATATATTTT. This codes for CASSQGDRGLVRNTIYF.